The 6 T cell receptor beta chains in this list originate from one sample, sequenced in a study of cytomegalovirus exposure and HLA in healthy donors. The PCR employed 60 Vbeta primers together with 13 Jbeta primers. Some clones are missing from TCRdb's copy, which holds only in-frame ones; the method was immunoSEQ multiplex PCR. The sample carries about 150,000 clones, 75% recorded once. Sequencing was carried out using PBMCs. The receptors come from a man aged 18 to 30 in good health and CMV-seronegative.

The chain combines TRBV7-8 with TRBJ1-1; no firm D call. Germline CDR1 and CDR2: SGHVS and FQNEAQ. The CDR3 is 14 residues long. V lost 0 bases and J 1 base, leaving 6 bases between the germline ends. The CDR3 DNA reads as TGTGCCAGCAGCTTAGCCCAGGAGAACACTGAAGCTTTCTTT. Its protein product is CASSLAQENTEAFF.

The rearrangement uses TRBV9 and TRBJ2-4; TRBD1 might be the D (5 bases). The V end lost 0 bases, the J end lost 2 bases, and 6 bases lay between the germline ends. The CDR3 runs 14 residues. The germline gives CDR1 SGDLS, CDR2 YYNGEE. The CDR3 DNA reads as TGTGCCAGCAGCGTAGGGGGCCCCAAAAACATTCAGTACTTC. This gives the protein CASSVGGPKNIQYF.

This sequence joins TRBV19 and TRBJ1-1; TRBD1 matches 7 bases. J lost 4 bases, V lost 2 bases, and 1 base had no gene match. The CDR3 covers 13 residues. Germline CDR1 and CDR2: LNHDA and SQIVND (reference sequence). The CDR3 loop reads CASSIRDSTEAFF. The CDR3 nucleotides are TGTGCCAGTAGTATAAGGGACAGCACTGAAGCTTTCTTT.

The chain employs TRBV5-1 and TRBJ2-3, with 9 positions matching TRBD1. The J segment lost 3 bases and the V segment lost 4 bases, leaving 3 bases of the junction unmatched. The CDR3 length is 14 residues. Germline values: CDR1 SGHRS, CDR2 YFSETQ. DNA for the CDR3: TGCGCCAGCAGCGCCGGACAGGGGACAGATACGCAGTATTTT. Residues: CASSAGQGTDTQYF.

The chain is built from TRBV9 and TRBJ2-1; 10 bases fit TRBD2. V shed 1 base and J 1 base; nucleotides not matched to a gene: 11. There are 19 residues in the CDR3. Germline V lookup: CDR1 SGDLS, CDR2 YYNGEE. This CDR3 is CASSVRTSGTLGSYNEQFF. CDR3 nucleotides: TGTGCCAGCAGCGTACGGACTAGCGGTACCTTGGGATCCTACAATGAGCAGTTCTTC. Combining the CDR3 with reference TRBV9 and TRBJ2-1 gives the whole variable domain DSGVTQTPKHLITATGQRVTLRCSPRSGDLSVYWYQQSLDQGLQFLIQYYNGEERAKGNILERFSAQQFPDLHSELNLSSLELGDSALYFCASSVRTSGTLGSYNEQFFGPGTRLTVL.

This chain connects TRBV2 to TRBJ1-1; D is unclear. V was trimmed by 7 bases and J by 1 base, leaving 10 bases between them. The CDR3 runs to 13 residues. The germline V gene encodes CDR1 SNHLY and CDR2 FYNNEI. CDR3 nucleotides: TGTGCCAGCATGAGGTACCAGAACACTGAAGCTTTCTTT. Translation gives CASMRYQNTEAFF.